A single sample gave rise to the 11 T cell receptor beta chains below, sequenced in a study of post-analysis software for immune sequencing data. General observations from the study: Compared with controls, patients had more of five or six TRBV segments, including TRBV5-6, TRBV5-1 and TRBV20-1.

No cognate antigen is known for these TCRs. Tagging with unique molecular identifiers was a feature of the TCR beta cDNA libraries. TCRdb processed the PCR reads anew with MiXCR; each CDR3 protein has one entry. The sample holds approximately 660,000 distinct CDR3 sequences, 59% seen once. Sequenced input: blood. The receptors were sampled from a girl aged 2 to 9 with multiple sclerosis.

This chain connects TRBV20-1 to TRBJ2-3; possible D gene TRBD1, 5 bases. V lost 5 bases to trimming and J lost 5 bases, with 14 bases between them. The CDR3 is made up of 13 amino acids. CDR1 is DFQATT, CDR2 SNEGSKA, per germline (reference sequence). CDR3 sequence (DNA): TGCAGTGCTGAGGCCTTCAGGGAAGATACGCAGTATTTT. Its protein is CSAEAFREDTQYF.

This clonotype appeared a few times. The V call is TRBV5-1, the J call TRBJ2-1; TRBD1 aligns across 9 bases. The germline CDR1 and CDR2 sequences are SGHRS and YFSETQ. Trimming cost V 5 bases and J 8 bases; bases outside gene matches: 8. The CDR3 covers 14 residues. The CDR3 nucleotides read TGCGCCAGCAGTTACGGACAGGGGAGCGATGAGCAGTTCTTC. Translation: CASSYGQGSDEQFF.

This clonotype was observed a few times. V and J are TRBV28 and TRBJ1-5; D gene uncertain. Looked up from germline, CDR1 is MDHEN and CDR2 is SYDVKM. V was shortened by 6 bases and J by 1 base, with 10 bases between the two germline ends. CDR3 length equals 14 residues. CDR3 sequence: CASSYQLSNQPQHF. The CDR3 DNA is TGTGCCAGCAGCTACCAGCTGAGCAATCAGCCCCAGCATTTT.

This clonotype was recorded only once. The V call is TRBV3-1, the J call TRBJ2-1; 12 nucleotides match TRBD2. The CDR3 extends over 15 amino acids. V was clipped by 0 bases and J by 13 bases; unmatched bases: 7. Germline loops: CDR1 LGHDT, CDR2 YNNKEL (reference sequence). The CDR3 spells CASSQDHLAGGDQFF. CDR3 coding DNA: TGTGCCAGCAGCCAAGATCACCTAGCGGGAGGGGACCAGTTCTTC.

J is TRBJ1-2 and V is TRBV5-6, with D possibly being TRBD1 (5 bases). This CDR3 has 13 amino acids. V was pared by 4 bases and J by 3 bases, with 10 bases between. Germline V gene data show CDR1 as SGHDT and CDR2 as YYEEEE. For the CDR3, the DNA is TGTGCCAGCAGCCTGCAACAGGACTATGGCTACACCTTC. It is translated as CASSLQQDYGYTF.

V and J are TRBV6-6 and TRBJ1-2; D is possibly TRBD1 (5 bases). V dropped 3 bases and J dropped 5 bases, with 13 bases sitting between them. Germline assignment: CDR1 MNHNY and CDR2 SVGAGI (reference sequence). The CDR3 extends over 14 amino acids. The CDR3 region is CASSYAPGWYGYTF. DNA for the CDR3: TGTGCCAGCAGTTATGCGCCAGGGTGGTATGGCTACACCTTC.

This chain uses TRBV20-1 with TRBJ2-1; 9 bases match TRBD1. V gave up 6 bases and J gave up 8 bases; unmatched junction bases: 11. CDR3 length: 14 amino acids. Germline V gene data show CDR1 as DFQATT and CDR2 as SNEGSKA (reference sequence). The CDR3 DNA sequence: TGCAGTGCCACAGACAGGGGGTGGAACGATGAGCAGTTCTTC. It yields the protein CSATDRGWNDEQFF.

V and J are TRBV5-1 and TRBJ1-6, with 9 bases that match TRBD1. CDR3 length equals 14 residues. Germline CDR1 SGHRS, CDR2 YFSETQ. V dropped 3 bases and J dropped 8; count of bases not matched to a gene: 3. CDR3 in DNA: TGCGCCAGCAGCTCGGGACAGGGTGATTCACCCCTCCACTTT. Amino acids: CASSSGQGDSPLHF.

The chain joins TRBV11-2 to TRBJ2-1; tentatively, D is TRBD1 (5 bases). V dropped 5 bases and J dropped 5 bases, with 19 bases sitting between them. CDR1 and CDR2 from the germline V gene are SGHAT and FQNNGV. CDR3 length equals 16 residues. CDR3 nucleotide sequence: TGTGCCAGCAGCCCGCGGCAATGGGTCAGGGACAATGAGCAGTTCTTC. It yields the protein CASSPRQWVRDNEQFF. Filled out from reference TRBV11-2 and TRBJ2-1, the complete variable domain reads EAGVAQSPRYKIIEKRQSVAFWCNPISGHATLYWYQQILGQGPKLLIQFQNNGVVDDSQLPKDRFSAERLKGVDSTLKIQPAKLEDSAVYLCASSPRQWVRDNEQFFGPGTRLTVL.

This chain uses TRBV7-9 with TRBJ1-1; TRBD1 agrees at 11 bases. The ends lost 4 bases at V and 0 bases at J; junction bases unmatched: 7. Germline CDR1 and CDR2: SEHNR and FQNEAQ (reference sequence). The CDR3 is made up of 17 amino acids. The CDR3 region has the DNA TGTGCCAGCAGCTCCATCGGACAGGGGGCCATGAACACTGAAGCTTTCTTT. Encoded protein: CASSSIGQGAMNTEAFF.

This chain uses TRBV6-5 with TRBJ2-1; 13 positions agree with TRBD2. The junction had 6 bases not matched to a gene; V was cut back by 5 bases and J by 8 bases. This CDR3 is 15 amino acids long. CDR1 and CDR2 (germline): MNHEY, SVGAGI. The CDR3 DNA follows: TGTGCCAGCAGTCCCACTAGCGGGGGGGCCCATGAGCAGTTCTTC. Protein product: CASSPTSGGAHEQFF.